This passage covers 10 T cell receptor beta chains from one sample sequenced in a study of blood T cell repertoires in COVID-19. Produced via immunoSEQ multiplex PCR; TCRdb's table is partial and in-frame only. This sample yields tens of thousands of clones, of which approximately 80% are seen a single time; under 9% belongs to the top ten. The sample consisted of peripheral blood. Receptors were obtained from a man in his 70s with active or convalescent COVID-19.

The chain couples TRBV14 to TRBJ2-7; no reliable D call. This CDR3 contains 16 residues. CDR1 is SGHDN, CDR2 FVKESK, per germline. V was shortened by 3 bases and J by 2 bases, with 17 bases between the two germline ends. The CDR3 reads CASSHLGTPETYEQYF. CDR3 DNA sequence: TGTGCCAGCAGCCATCTAGGCACCCCCGAGACCTACGAGCAGTACTTC. Variable domain in full (rest from reference TRBV14 and TRBJ2-7): EAGVTQFPSHSVIEKGQTVTLRCDPISGHDNLYWYRRVMGKEIKFLLHFVKESKQDESGMPNNRFLAERTGGTYSTLKVQPAELEDSGVYFCASSHLGTPETYEQYFGPGTRLTVT.

A single count supports this clone. The J gene is TRBJ2-1, the V gene TRBV30, with 13 bases identical to TRBD2. Losses at the gene ends were 5 bases for V and 9 bases for J; bases not matched to a gene: 10. This CDR3 is 15 amino acids long. Germline-derived CDR1 and CDR2 are GTSNPN and SVGIG (reference sequence). The CDR3 DNA follows: TGTGCCTGGCTAAATGGACTAGCGGGGGTCTTTGAGCAGTTCTTC. It encodes CAWLNGLAGVFEQFF.

CDR3 coding DNA: TGTGCCAGCAGCCAGCAGACAGGGCGCGCTTTCTTT. Translation gives CASSQQTGRAFF. The V call is TRBV3-1 (or the pseudogene TRBV3-2), the J call TRBJ1-1; 7 positions agree with TRBD1. Germline CDR1 and CDR2: LGHDT and YNNKEL (reference sequence). The CDR3 spans 12 residues. Unmatched junction bases numbered 6, after V lost 3 bases and J lost 11 bases.

V and J are TRBV25-1 and TRBJ1-6, with TRBD1 matching over 7 bases. This CDR3 has 13 residues. J was trimmed by 13 bases and V by 6 bases; bases with no gene match: 9. Germline loops: CDR1 MGHDK, CDR2 SYGVNS. DNA of the CDR3: TGTGCCAGCAGCCCCCGGGACAGTGGGCCCCTCCACTTT. This sequence encodes CASSPRDSGPLHF.

The chain recombines TRBV5-6 with TRBJ2-1; 9 nucleotides match TRBD1. Germline V gene data show CDR1 as SGHDT and CDR2 as YYEEEE. The CDR3 has 15 residues. The V gene end was trimmed by 4 bases and the J gene end by 3 bases; junction bases not matched to a gene: 5. The DNA of the CDR3 is TGTGCCAGCAGCCGAAGGGACAGGGTCTACAATGAGCAGTTCTTC. It specifies CASSRRDRVYNEQFF.

The chain couples TRBV28 to TRBJ1-2, with 7 bases lining up with TRBD1. With V trimmed by 6 bases and J by 0 bases, 7 bases remained unmatched. The CDR3 sequence is 15 residues long. CDR1 MDHEN and CDR2 SYDVKM come from the germline V gene. The CDR3 spells CASREGQLTNYGYTF. Written as DNA, the CDR3 is TGTGCCAGCAGAGAGGGACAGCTCACTAACTATGGCTACACCTTC.

V gene TRBV25-1 combines with J gene TRBJ1-2; perhaps TRBD1 as D (6 bases). V lost 11 bases and J 4 bases, leaving 11 bases between the germline ends. The germline CDR1 and CDR2 sequences are MGHDK and SYGVNS. This CDR3 region has 11 residues. As DNA, the CDR3 is TGTGCCTCCCAAGGGGGCTATGGCTACACCTTC. Translation: CASQGGYGYTF.

About this clone: The same CDR3 also results from other DNA sequences found in this sample. This chain joins TRBV3-1 (or the pseudogene TRBV3-2) and TRBJ2-7; D not certain. Trimming shortened V by 6 bases and J by 6 bases, and 15 bases separated the two germline ends. Germline V gene sequence: CDR1 LGHDT, CDR2 YNNKEL (reference sequence). The length of the CDR3 is 13 residues. In nucleotides, the CDR3 is TGTGCCAGCAGACGAAGCGAAGCACGCGAGCAGTACTTC. Protein sequence: CASRRSEAREQYF.

V is TRBV16 and J is TRBJ1-3; 7 bases align to TRBD1. Trimming cost V 3 bases and J 4 bases; bases outside gene matches: 3. The CDR3 is 14 amino acids. Germline values: CDR1 KGHSY, CDR2 FQNENV. The CDR3 DNA reads as TGTGCCAGCAGCCAGAACAGGGGAGGAAACACCATATATTTT. It codes for CASSQNRGGNTIYF.

V usage is TRBV19 and J usage is TRBJ1-6; D might be TRBD1 (5 bases). V was shortened by 3 bases and J by 8 bases, with 14 bases between the two germline ends. Germline values: CDR1 LNHDA, CDR2 SQIVND (reference sequence). The CDR3 totals 15 residues. The CDR3, as DNA: TGTGCCAGTAGTATGCCGGGGGAGACCTATTCACCCCTCCACTTT. As protein: CASSMPGETYSPLHF.